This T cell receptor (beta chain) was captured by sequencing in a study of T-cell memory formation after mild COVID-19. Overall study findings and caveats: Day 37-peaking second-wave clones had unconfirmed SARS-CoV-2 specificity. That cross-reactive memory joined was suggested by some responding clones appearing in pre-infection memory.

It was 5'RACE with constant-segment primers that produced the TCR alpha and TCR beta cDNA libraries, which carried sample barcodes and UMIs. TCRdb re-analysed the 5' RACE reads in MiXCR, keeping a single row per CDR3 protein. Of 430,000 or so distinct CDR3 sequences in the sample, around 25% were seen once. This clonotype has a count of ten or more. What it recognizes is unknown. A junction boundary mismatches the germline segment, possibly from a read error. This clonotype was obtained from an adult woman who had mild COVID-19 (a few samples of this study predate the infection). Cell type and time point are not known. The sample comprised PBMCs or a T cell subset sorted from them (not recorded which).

DNA for the CDR3: TGTGCCAGCAGCTTAGTTGGGGCCGGGGAGCTGTTTTTT. Its translation: CASSLVGAGELFF. The rearrangement links TRBV12-3 or TRBV12-4 to TRBJ2-2; no firm D call. The CDR3 covers 13 residues.